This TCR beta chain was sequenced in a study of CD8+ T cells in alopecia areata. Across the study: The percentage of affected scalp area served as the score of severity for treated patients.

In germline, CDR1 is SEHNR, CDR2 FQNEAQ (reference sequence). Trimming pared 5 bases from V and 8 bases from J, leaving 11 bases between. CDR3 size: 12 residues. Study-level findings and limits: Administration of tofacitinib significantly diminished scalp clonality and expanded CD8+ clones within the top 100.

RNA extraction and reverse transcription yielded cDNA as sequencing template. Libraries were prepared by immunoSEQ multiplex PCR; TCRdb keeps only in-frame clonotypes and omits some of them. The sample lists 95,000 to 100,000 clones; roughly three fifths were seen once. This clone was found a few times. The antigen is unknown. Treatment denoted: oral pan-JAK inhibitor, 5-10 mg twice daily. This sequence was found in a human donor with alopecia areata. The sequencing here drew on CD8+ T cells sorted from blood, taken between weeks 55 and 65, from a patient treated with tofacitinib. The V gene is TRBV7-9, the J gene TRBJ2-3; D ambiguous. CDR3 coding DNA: TGTGCCAGCAGCGCAGAGAGCTTTACGCAGTATTTT. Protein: CASSAESFTQYF.